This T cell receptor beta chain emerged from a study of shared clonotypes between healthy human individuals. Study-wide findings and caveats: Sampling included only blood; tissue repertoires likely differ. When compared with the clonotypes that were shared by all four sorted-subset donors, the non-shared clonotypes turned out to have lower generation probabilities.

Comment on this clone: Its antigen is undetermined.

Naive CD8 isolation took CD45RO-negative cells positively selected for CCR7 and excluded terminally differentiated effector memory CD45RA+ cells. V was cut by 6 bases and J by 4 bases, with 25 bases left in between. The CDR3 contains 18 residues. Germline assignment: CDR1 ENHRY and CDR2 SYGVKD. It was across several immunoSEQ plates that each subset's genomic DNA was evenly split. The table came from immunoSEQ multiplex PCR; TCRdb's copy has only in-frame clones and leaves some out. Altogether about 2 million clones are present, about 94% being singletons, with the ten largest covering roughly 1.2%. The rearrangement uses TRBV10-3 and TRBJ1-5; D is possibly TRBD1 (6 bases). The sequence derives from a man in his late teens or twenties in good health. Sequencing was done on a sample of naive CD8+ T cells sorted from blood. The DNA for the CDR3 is TGTGCCATCAGCATGGGAAACACACTAACAGGGAGTAATCAGCCCCAGCATTTT. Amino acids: CAISMGNTLTGSNQPQHF.